The present T cell receptor beta chain was sequenced within a study of T cell responses to AZD1222 COVID-19 vaccine. Study outcomes and limitations: Spike-wide coverage was observed for vaccine-associated CD4 TCRs, with dominant responses at 160-218 and 743-854. Clonal diversity was possibly underestimated; the donors were predominantly white British and more often female.

Remarks on this clone: The antigen remains undetermined.

Produced via immunoSEQ multiplex PCR; TCRdb's table is partial and in-frame only. Seen here are 100,000 to 150,000 clones, about 87% observed once, and the top ten hold 4.4%. CDR1 SGHRS and CDR2 YFSETQ come from the germline V gene. After removal of 4 bases from V and 4 bases from J, the junction contained 5 bases not matched to a gene. The CDR3 has 16 amino acids. The rearrangement joins TRBV5-1 to TRBJ2-5; TRBD2 matches at 15 bases. The specimen was peripheral blood, collected on day 0 of AZD1222 vaccination. The TCR sequence derives from an adult in good health. CDR3 sequence (DNA): TGCGCCAGCAGCAGGACTAGCGGGGGGGCCAGAGAGACCCAGTACTTC. Protein: CASSRTSGGARETQYF. The whole variable domain, filled in from reference TRBV5-1 and TRBJ2-5, reads KAGVTQTPRYLIKTRGQQVTLSCSPISGHRSVSWYQQTPGQGLQFLFEYFSETQRNKGNFPGRFSGRQFSNSRSEMNVSTLELGDSALYLCASSRTSGGARETQYFGPGTRLLVL.